This T cell receptor (beta chain) was identified during a study of shared clonotypes between healthy human individuals. Deep-level running was used for the assay. Per the study methods: ImmunoSEQ output held junction-only sequences without quality scores, so filtering differed. Data came from immunoSEQ multiplex PCR; TCRdb stores just in-frame clones and leaves some out. That table furnishes V, J and clone size, whereas the DNA furnished D and trimming. The sample lists under 1 million clones, over 90% occurring once. As for this clone: What it recognizes is unknown.

Naive CD8 cells lacked CD45RO, underwent positive selection for CCR7 and left out terminally differentiated effector memory CD45RA+ cells. This CDR3 contains 13 residues. Germline CDR1 is SGHTA and CDR2 is FQGTGA. V lost 1 base and J lost 8, with 9 bases in between. General study findings and limits: Depth was large, yet rarefaction showed that sorted-subset sequencing was incomplete.

V gene TRBV7-3 combines with J gene TRBJ2-1; D not resolved. Input material: naive CD8+ T cells sorted from blood. The sequence derives from a man aged 25 to 40 in good health. The DNA of the CDR3 is TGTGCCAGCAGCTTAAATGTAGGCTATGAGCAGTTCTTC. Its translation is CASSLNVGYEQFF.